This T cell receptor (beta chain) emerged from a study of T cells after yellow fever vaccination. Findings and limits, study-wide: Abundant contaminating clonotypes from the bulk population could appear in FACS-sorted repertoires. Most clones from primary vaccination were detected again post-booster (just under 97% CD4, around 90% CD8). A secondary response was less intense yet reached its peak sooner, at day 5 versus 15.

Making TCR cDNA involved 5'RACE template switching, which added UMIs and a universal primer site. Each CDR3 protein gets one entry after TCRdb re-called the 5' RACE reads with MiXCR. The sample lists approximately 110,000 distinct CDR3 sequences; approximately 7% were seen once. This clonotype was picked up many times. Its target is unknown. The CDR3 loop spans 18 amino acids. Trimming took 6 bases from V and 2 from J; bases not matched to a gene: 13. CDR1 and CDR2 (germline): DFQATT, SNEGSKA (reference sequence). The receptor comes from a young man who received the YFV17D yellow fever vaccine. Sequencing was performed on CD4+ T cells sorted from PBMCs, taken less than 11 days after the first yellow fever vaccination. The chain recombines TRBV20-1 with TRBJ2-5; 15 bases align to TRBD2. The CDR3 loop reads CSASPRGLAGGQQETQYF. CDR3 DNA: TGCAGTGCCAGTCCAAGGGGACTAGCGGGGGGACAGCAAGAGACCCAGTACTTC.